This T cell receptor (beta chain) emerged from a study of Graves' ophthalmopathy and Graves' hyperthyroidism. Germline V gene data show CDR1 as SEHNR and CDR2 as FQNEAQ (reference sequence). The J segment lost 3 bases and the V segment lost 1 base, leaving 3 bases of the junction unmatched. The CDR3 runs 14 residues. This clonotype was detected many times. PBMCs had their origin in fresh peripheral blood (around 10 ml). The authors amplified TCR beta CDR3 regions from RNA transcripts. Scientists carried out first-round RT-PCR using HTBI primers and then a second-round multiplex PCR. MiXCR, run by TCRdb on the multiplex PCR reads, gives a single entry per CDR3 protein. The data show hundreds of thousands of distinct CDR3 sequences, with about 20% seen just once and more than 5.5% held by the top ten.

The chain links TRBV7-9 to TRBJ2-7; 7 bases fit TRBD1. The receptor comes from a young woman with stable Graves' hyperthyroidism. Some clones in this sample may be carry-over from other donors' samples. Material for sequencing was peripheral blood. CDR3 DNA: TGTGCCAGCAGCTTAGAACAGGGGTACTACGAGCAGTACTTC. Translating it yields CASSLEQGYYEQYF.